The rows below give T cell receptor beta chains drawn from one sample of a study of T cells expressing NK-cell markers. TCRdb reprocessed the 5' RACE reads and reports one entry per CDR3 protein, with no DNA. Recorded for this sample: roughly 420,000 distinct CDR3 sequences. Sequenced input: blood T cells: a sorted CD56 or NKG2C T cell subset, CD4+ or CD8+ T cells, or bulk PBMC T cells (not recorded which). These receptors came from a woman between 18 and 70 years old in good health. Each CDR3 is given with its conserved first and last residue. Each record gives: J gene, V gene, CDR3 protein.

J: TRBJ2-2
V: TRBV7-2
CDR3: CASRSRGAGELFF

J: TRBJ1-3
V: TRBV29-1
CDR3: CSAKTGGNTIYF

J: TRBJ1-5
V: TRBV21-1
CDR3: CASSKGTGWSNQPQHF

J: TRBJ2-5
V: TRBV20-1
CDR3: CSARRPAGAPYQETQYF

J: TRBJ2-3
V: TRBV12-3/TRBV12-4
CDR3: CASIGRGGTYTDTQYF

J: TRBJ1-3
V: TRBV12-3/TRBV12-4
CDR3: CASSTGTAGNTIYF

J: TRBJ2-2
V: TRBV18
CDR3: CASSTLESTGELFF

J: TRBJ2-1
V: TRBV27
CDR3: CASRESGNPLNEQFF

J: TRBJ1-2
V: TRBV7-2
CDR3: CASSVRGGRVGNTF

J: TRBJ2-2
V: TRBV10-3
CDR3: CAISESRGGNTGELFF

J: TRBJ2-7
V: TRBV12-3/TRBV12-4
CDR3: CASSLMREPYEQYF

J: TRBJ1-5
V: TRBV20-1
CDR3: CSASTLNSNQPQHF

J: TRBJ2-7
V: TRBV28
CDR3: CASSLSGTIYEQYF

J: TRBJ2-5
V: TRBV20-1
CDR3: CSARLTGQETQYF

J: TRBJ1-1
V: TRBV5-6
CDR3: CASSLETALVSTTEAFF

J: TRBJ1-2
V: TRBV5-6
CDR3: CASRRRGQGYGYTF

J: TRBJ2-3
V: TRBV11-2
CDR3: CASSLENLAGVADTQYF

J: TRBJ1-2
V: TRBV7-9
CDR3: CASSLFSGYGYTF

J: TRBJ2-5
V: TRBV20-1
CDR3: CSARARTGLLEETQYF

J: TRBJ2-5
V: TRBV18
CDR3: CASSSKAGSVETQYF

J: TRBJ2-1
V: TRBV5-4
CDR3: CASSGSGDFSYNEQFF

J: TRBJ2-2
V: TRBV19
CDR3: CASSTYRDYQNTGELFF

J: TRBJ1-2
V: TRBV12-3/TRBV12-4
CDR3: CASSRGDGYTF

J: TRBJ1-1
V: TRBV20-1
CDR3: CSAIPRGTEAFF

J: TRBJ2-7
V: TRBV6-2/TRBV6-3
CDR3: CASSYSRGNVNEQYF

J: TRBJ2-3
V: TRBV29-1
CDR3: CSVRGGHNTDTQYF

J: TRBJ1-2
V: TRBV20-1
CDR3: CSARGEQGGYTF

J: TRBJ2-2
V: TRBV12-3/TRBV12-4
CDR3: CASRSTEANTGELFF

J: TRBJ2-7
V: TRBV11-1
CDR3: CASSTGTSSYEQYF

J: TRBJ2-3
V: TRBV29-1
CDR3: CSVLRPSGATDTQYF